This T cell receptor beta chain was retrieved from a study of cytomegalovirus exposure and HLA in healthy donors. Whole-study results and caveats: The study listed 164 cytomegalovirus-associated TCR beta chains.

Produced via immunoSEQ multiplex PCR; TCRdb's table is partial and in-frame only. The sample lists about 240,000 clones; around 87% were seen once. A remark on this clone: The antigen remains undetermined.

CDR3 size: 12 residues. With 4 bases removed from V and 9 bases from J, the gap between germline ends came to 13 bases. Germline CDR1 reads SQVTM; CDR2 reads ANQGSEA. The V call is TRBV29-1, the J call TRBJ2-1; D possibly corresponds to TRBD2 (6 bases). Material: PBMCs. The receptor's source is a young woman in good health and CMV-seropositive. CDR3: CSVVVLGGEQFF. The CDR3, as DNA: TGCAGCGTTGTAGTTTTGGGGGGTGAGCAGTTCTTC.